Reported below is one T cell receptor beta chain. What it binds is unknown. The sample originates from a study of graft-versus-host responses after intestinal transplantation. In the study overall: The whole recipient group had anti-thymocyte globulin induction followed by tacrolimus and steroids for about three years.

CDR1 is SEHNR, CDR2 FQNEAQ, per germline (reference sequence). V shed 5 bases and J 3 bases; nucleotides not matched to a gene: 9. There are 16 residues in the CDR3. TCRdb keeps only in-frame clones here, not all; method: immunoSEQ multiplex PCR. The sample contains 75,000 to 95,000 clones, 91% of which appear only once. Findings and limits, study-wide: Some GvH clones were seen earlier in gut or blood, suggesting intestinal origin. Those patients showing graft-donor T cell macrochimerism displayed high graft-versus-host to host-versus-graft clonal ratios in allografts. With peak circulating GvH clone levels came an association with early post-transplant HvG declines.

This sequence originates from a human donor who was the organ donor for an intestinal transplant. Material: unstimulated CD4+ T cells sorted from spleen or lymph node cells, obtained before transplant. The chain uses TRBV7-9 and TRBJ2-1; TRBD2 matches at 8 bases. The CDR3 protein is CASSPHSGGFYNEQFF. As DNA, the CDR3 is TGTGCCAGCAGCCCCCACAGCGGGGGTTTCTACAATGAGCAGTTCTTC.